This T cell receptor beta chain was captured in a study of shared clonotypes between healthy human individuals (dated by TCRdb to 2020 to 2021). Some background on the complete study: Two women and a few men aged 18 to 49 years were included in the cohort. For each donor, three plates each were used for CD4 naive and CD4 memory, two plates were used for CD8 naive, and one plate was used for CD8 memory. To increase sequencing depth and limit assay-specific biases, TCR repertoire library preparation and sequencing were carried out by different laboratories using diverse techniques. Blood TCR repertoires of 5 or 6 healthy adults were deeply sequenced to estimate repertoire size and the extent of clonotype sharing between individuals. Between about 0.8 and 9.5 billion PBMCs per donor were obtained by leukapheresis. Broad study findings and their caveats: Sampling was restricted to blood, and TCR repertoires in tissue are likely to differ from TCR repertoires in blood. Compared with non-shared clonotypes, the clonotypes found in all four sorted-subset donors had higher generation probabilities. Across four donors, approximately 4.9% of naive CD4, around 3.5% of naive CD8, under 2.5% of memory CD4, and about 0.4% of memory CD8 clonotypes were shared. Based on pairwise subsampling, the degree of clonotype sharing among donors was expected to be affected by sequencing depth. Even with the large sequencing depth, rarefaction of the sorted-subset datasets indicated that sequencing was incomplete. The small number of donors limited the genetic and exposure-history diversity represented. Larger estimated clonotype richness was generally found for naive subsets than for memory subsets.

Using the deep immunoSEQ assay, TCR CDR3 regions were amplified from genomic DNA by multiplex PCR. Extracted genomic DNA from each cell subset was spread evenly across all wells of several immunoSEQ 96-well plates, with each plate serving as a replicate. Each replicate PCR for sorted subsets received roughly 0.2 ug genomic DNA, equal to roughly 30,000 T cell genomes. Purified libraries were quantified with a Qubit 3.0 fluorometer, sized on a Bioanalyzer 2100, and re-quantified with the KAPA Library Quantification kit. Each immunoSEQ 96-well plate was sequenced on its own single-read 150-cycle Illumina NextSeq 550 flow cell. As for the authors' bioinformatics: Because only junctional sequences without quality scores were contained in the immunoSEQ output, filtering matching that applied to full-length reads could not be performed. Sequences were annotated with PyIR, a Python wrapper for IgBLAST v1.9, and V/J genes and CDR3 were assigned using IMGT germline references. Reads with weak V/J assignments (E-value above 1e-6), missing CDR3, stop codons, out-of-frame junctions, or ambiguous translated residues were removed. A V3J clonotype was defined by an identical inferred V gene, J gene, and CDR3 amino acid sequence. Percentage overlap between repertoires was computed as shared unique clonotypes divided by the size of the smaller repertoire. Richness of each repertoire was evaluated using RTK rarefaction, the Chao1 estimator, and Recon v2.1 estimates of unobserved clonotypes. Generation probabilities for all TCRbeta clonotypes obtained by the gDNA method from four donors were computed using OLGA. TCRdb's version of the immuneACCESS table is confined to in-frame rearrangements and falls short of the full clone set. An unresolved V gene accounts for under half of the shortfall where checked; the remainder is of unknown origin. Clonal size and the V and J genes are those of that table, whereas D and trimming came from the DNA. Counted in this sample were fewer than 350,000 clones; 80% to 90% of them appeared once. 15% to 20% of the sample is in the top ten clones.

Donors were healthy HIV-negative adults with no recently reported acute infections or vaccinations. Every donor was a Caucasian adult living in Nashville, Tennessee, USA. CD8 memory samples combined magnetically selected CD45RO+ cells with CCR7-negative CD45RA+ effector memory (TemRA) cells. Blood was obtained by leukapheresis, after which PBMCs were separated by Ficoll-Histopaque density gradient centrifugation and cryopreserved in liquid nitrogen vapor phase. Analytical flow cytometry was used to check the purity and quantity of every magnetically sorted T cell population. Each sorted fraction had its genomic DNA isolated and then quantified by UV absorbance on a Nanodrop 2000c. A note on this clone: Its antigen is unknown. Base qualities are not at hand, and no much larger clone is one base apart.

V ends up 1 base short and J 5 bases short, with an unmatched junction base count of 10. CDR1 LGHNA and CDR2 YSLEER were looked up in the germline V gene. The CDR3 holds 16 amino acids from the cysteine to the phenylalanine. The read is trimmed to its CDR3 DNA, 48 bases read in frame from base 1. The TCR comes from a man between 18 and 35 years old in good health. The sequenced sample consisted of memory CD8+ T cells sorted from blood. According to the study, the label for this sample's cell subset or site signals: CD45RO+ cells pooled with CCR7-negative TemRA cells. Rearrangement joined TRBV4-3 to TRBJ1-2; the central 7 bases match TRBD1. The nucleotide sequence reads TGCGCCAGCAGCCAAGCCGGAAGGGGGCGTGGGTATGGCTACACCTTC. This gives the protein CASSQAGRGRGYGYTF.